The clone carrying this TCR beta chain showed up many times. In patients chosen for sequencing, flow cytometry had shown CD8+CD57+ cell expansion. This entry comes from a study of CD8+CD57+ T cells in acquired aplastic anemia. TCR beta VDJ and CDR3 profiling used genomic DNA as template. TCRdb analysed the reads with MiXCR anew, one entry per CDR3 protein. The table has 150,000 to 200,000 distinct CDR3 sequences, about 45% seen once. The sample was sorted CD4+, CD8+, or CD8+CD57+ T cells (not recorded which) from PBMCs. The clonotype was recovered from a human donor with aplastic anemia.

CDR3 in DNA: TGCGCCAGCAGCCAAGATGTTAGTAGCGGGAGTCCCGAGCAGTACGTC. Residues: CASSQDVSSGSPEQYV. This sequence joins TRBV4-1 and TRBJ2-7, with 9 bases aligning to TRBD2. With 0 bases clipped from V and 6 bases from J, the junction kept 9 bases outside the gene matches. Germline V gene data show CDR1 as MGHRA and CDR2 as YSYEKL. The CDR3 spans 16 residues.